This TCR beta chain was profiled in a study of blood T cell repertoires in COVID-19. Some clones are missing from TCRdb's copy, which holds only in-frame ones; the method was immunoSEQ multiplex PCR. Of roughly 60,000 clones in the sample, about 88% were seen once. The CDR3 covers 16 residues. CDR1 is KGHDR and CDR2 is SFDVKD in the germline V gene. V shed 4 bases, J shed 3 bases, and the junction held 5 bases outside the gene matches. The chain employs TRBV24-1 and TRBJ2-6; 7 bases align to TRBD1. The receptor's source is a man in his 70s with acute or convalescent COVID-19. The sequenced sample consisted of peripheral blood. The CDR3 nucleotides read TGTGCCACCAGTGACCCAACAGGGGATGGGGCCAACGTCCTGACTTTC. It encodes CATSDPTGDGANVLTF.